These 20 T cell receptor beta chains were all obtained from the same sample, sequenced in a study of tumor-infiltrating lymphocytes in localized non-small cell lung cancer. Clones were read by immunoSEQ multiplex PCR, and TCRdb kept only the in-frame ones, dropping some. The data contain 14,000 to 15,000 clones, roughly 79% of them singletons. Sequencing was done on a sample of lung tumor tissue. The receptor set was obtained from a human donor with non-small cell lung cancer.

This chain connects TRBV7-2 to TRBJ2-5, with D tentatively TRBD1 (6 bases). Trimming left V 8 bases short and J 2 bases short, with 9 bases between. CDR3 size: 12 residues. Germline CDR1 and CDR2: SGHTA and FQGNSA. The CDR3 region has the DNA TGTGCCAGCGCCAGGGGTCAAGAGACCCAGTACTTC. It specifies CASARGQETQYF.

The rearrangement joins TRBV5-6 to TRBJ1-5, with D unclear. Trimming removed 0 bases from V and 6 bases from J, with 16 bases in between. The CDR3 contains 16 residues. Germline V gives CDR1 SGHDT, CDR2 YYEEEE. The CDR3 DNA is TGTGCCAGCAGCTTGGTAAGGCCGTTATTGGGTCAGCCCCAGCATTTT. Its protein product is CASSLVRPLLGQPQHF.

The gene calls are TRBV9 and TRBJ2-1, with a possible D match to TRBD2 (8 bases). This CDR3 contains 17 residues. Trimming took 3 bases from V and 4 from J, leaving 20 bases between them. Per germline, CDR1 SGDLS and CDR2 YYNGEE. CDR3 sequence reads: CASSAGGGQGRYNEQFF. In nucleotides, the CDR3 is TGTGCCAGCAGCGCGGGAGGGGGCCAAGGAAGATACAATGAGCAGTTCTTC.

The CDR3 is CASSHRTGRDEKLFF. CDR3 nucleotide sequence: TGTGCCAGCAGTCATCGGACAGGGAGGGATGAAAAACTGTTTTTT. This sequence joins TRBV28 and TRBJ1-4; 8 nucleotides line up with TRBD1. The CDR3 runs 15 residues. CDR1 is MDHEN and CDR2 is SYDVKM in the germline V gene. Trimming removed 5 bases from V and 6 bases from J; junction bases left unmatched: 8.

V gene TRBV11-2 combines with J gene TRBJ2-7, with D possibly matching TRBD2 (5 bases). From germline, CDR1 is SGHAT and CDR2 FQNNGV. Trimming shortened V by 4 bases and J by 9 bases, and 13 bases separated the two germline ends. The CDR3 covers 12 residues. CDR3 nucleotides: TGTGCCAGCAGCTCAACTAGTTCCAGGCAGTACTTC. This encodes CASSSTSSRQYF.

This clone occurred a few times. The rearrangement links TRBV4-1 to TRBJ1-5, with 7 bases lining up with TRBD1. The CDR3 totals 14 residues. With 1 base clipped from V and 7 bases from J, the junction kept 4 bases outside the gene matches. In germline, CDR1 is MGHRA, CDR2 YSYEKL. The CDR3 reads CASSQGTGGQPQHF. In DNA form, the CDR3 reads TGCGCCAGCAGCCAAGGGACAGGAGGCCAGCCCCAGCATTTT.

The chain uses TRBV5-6 and TRBJ1-1; 7 positions agree with TRBD1. The length of the CDR3 is 14 residues. Per germline, CDR1 SGHDT and CDR2 YYEEEE. Trimming at V came to 0 bases and at J to 6 bases, leaving 5 bases not matched to a gene. The DNA of the CDR3 is TGTGCCAGCAGCTTGGATGACAGGGCCGCTGAAGCTTTCTTT. The encoded protein is CASSLDDRAAEAFF.

This chain links TRBV4-1 with TRBJ2-5, with TRBD2 matching over 7 bases. Germline trimming cut 3 bases from V and 1 base from J; bases unmatched to any gene: 2. This CDR3 has 14 residues. CDR1 MGHRA and CDR2 YSYEKL come from the germline V gene. The CDR3 loop is CASSHPSGQETQYF. CDR3 nucleotide sequence: TGCGCCAGCAGCCACCCTAGCGGCCAAGAGACCCAGTACTTC.

This clone was seen a handful of times. V gene TRBV5-4 combines with J gene TRBJ2-7; 7 bases line up with TRBD2. After removal of 0 bases from V and 6 bases from J, the junction contained 9 bases not matched to a gene. The germline gives CDR1 SGHNT, CDR2 YYREEE (reference sequence). The CDR3 is made up of 15 amino acids. Written as DNA, the CDR3 is TGTGCCAGCAGCTTGGTGGCGGGAGATTTCCGCGAGCAGTACTTC. It yields the protein CASSLVAGDFREQYF.

The CDR3 DNA reads as TGTGCCATCACGGGGACAGGGTCCTACGAGCAGTACTTC. It encodes CAITGTGSYEQYF. J is TRBJ2-7 and V is TRBV10-3; the match to TRBD1 covers 9 bases. CDR1 is ENHRY, CDR2 SYGVKD, per germline. V trimming: 7 bases; J trimming: 1 base; junction bases outside the gene matches: 2. This CDR3 has 13 amino acids.

This sequence joins TRBV4-3 and TRBJ2-2; D unresolved. The CDR3 loop spans 15 amino acids. The germline V gene has CDR1 LGHNA and CDR2 YSLEER. Trimming left V 0 bases short and J 2 bases short, with 7 bases between. The CDR3 reads CASSQENLNTGELFF. Here the CDR3 DNA reads TGCGCCAGCAGCCAAGAAAACTTAAACACCGGGGAGCTGTTTTTT.

The chain employs TRBV30 and TRBJ2-7, with 9 bases matching TRBD2. The V segment lost 0 bases and the J segment 4 bases; nucleotides outside the gene matches: 7. The CDR3 totals 15 residues. Germline CDR1 and CDR2: GTSNPN and SVGIG (reference sequence). The CDR3 coding sequence is TGTGCCTGGAGTGTACGCCTAGCGGGAAAATACGAGCAGTACTTC. Residues: CAWSVRLAGKYEQYF.

The chain uses TRBV5-5 and TRBJ2-3, with TRBD1 matching over 7 bases. The length of the CDR3 is 16 residues. In germline, CDR1 is SGHKS, CDR2 YYEKEE (reference sequence). Unmatched junction bases numbered 10, after V lost 0 bases and J lost 6 bases. In DNA form, the CDR3 reads TGTGCCAGCAGCTTGGAGTTGGGCCGAGGGGGCGATACGCAGTATTTT. It yields the protein CASSLELGRGGDTQYF.

The chain is built from TRBV4-2 and TRBJ2-7; D is undetermined. The CDR3 is 16 amino acids. In germline, CDR1 is LGHNA, CDR2 YNFKEQ. Trimming took off 0 bases at V and 2 bases at J, with 14 bases between the two ends. In nucleotides, the CDR3 is TGTGCCAGCAGCCAAGAGTTCAGCACTCCCCCCTACGAGCAGTACTTC. It is translated as CASSQEFSTPPYEQYF.

This clone occurred a few times. V and J are TRBV2 and TRBJ1-2; D unresolved. Trimming pared 4 bases from V and 3 bases from J, leaving 15 bases between. From germline, CDR1 is SNHLY and CDR2 FYNNEI. CDR3 length: 15 amino acids. CDR3 sequence (DNA): TGTGCCAGCAGTGCCGGCCTCGACGGCCACTATGGCTACACCTTC. It specifies CASSAGLDGHYGYTF. The full variable domain, its missing parts supplied by reference TRBV2 and TRBJ1-2, is EPEVTQTPSHQVTQMGQEVILRCVPISNHLYFYWYRQILGQKVEFLVSFYNNEISEKSEIFDDQFSVERPDGSNFTLKIRSTKLEDSAMYFCASSAGLDGHYGYTFGSGTRLTVV.

The chain has TRBV7-2 and TRBJ1-2; D is uncertain. CDR1 is SGHTA and CDR2 is FQGNSA in the germline V gene. Trimming left V 5 bases short and J 6 bases short, with 7 bases between. The CDR3 spans 11 residues. The CDR3, as DNA: TGTGCCAGCAGCCTCCGGGATGGCTACACCTTC. It codes for CASSLRDGYTF.

The chain is built from TRBV5-1 and TRBJ2-3; 7 nucleotides align to TRBD1. The CDR3 consists of 15 residues. The V and J ends lost 4 bases and 2 bases, in that order; junction bases with no gene match: 7. Germline CDR1 reads SGHRS; CDR2 reads YFSETQ. The DNA of the CDR3 is TGCGCCAGCAGCGGCCGGGACAGCTACACAGATACGCAGTATTTT. This encodes CASSGRDSYTDTQYF.

J is TRBJ1-5 and V is TRBV27; 11 bases are shared with TRBD1. The CDR3 is made up of 14 amino acids. Per germline, CDR1 MNHEY and CDR2 SMNVEV (reference sequence). J was trimmed by 6 bases and V by 6 bases; bases with no gene match: 4. The CDR3 region has the DNA TGTGCCAGCAGGGGGACAGGGGGGACTCAGCCCCAGCATTTT. Translating it yields CASRGTGGTQPQHF.

V and J are TRBV25-1 and TRBJ2-4, with D unresolved. CDR1 is MGHDK, CDR2 SYGVNS, per germline. Trimming took off 5 bases at V and 1 base at J, with 9 bases between the two ends. The CDR3 runs to 14 residues. The CDR3 loop is CASSLMGAKNIQYF. The CDR3 region has the DNA TGTGCCAGCAGTCTAATGGGGGCCAAAAACATTCAGTACTTC.

The chain employs TRBV7-2 and TRBJ2-2; 11 bases are a match to TRBD1. J gave up 5 bases and V 0 bases, and 2 bases lay outside the gene matches. CDR3 length equals 16 residues. CDR1 and CDR2 (germline): SGHTA, FQGNSA. CDR3 amino acids: CASSLAGQGGTGELFF. The CDR3 DNA is TGTGCCAGCAGCTTAGCGGGACAGGGGGGGACCGGGGAGCTGTTTTTT.